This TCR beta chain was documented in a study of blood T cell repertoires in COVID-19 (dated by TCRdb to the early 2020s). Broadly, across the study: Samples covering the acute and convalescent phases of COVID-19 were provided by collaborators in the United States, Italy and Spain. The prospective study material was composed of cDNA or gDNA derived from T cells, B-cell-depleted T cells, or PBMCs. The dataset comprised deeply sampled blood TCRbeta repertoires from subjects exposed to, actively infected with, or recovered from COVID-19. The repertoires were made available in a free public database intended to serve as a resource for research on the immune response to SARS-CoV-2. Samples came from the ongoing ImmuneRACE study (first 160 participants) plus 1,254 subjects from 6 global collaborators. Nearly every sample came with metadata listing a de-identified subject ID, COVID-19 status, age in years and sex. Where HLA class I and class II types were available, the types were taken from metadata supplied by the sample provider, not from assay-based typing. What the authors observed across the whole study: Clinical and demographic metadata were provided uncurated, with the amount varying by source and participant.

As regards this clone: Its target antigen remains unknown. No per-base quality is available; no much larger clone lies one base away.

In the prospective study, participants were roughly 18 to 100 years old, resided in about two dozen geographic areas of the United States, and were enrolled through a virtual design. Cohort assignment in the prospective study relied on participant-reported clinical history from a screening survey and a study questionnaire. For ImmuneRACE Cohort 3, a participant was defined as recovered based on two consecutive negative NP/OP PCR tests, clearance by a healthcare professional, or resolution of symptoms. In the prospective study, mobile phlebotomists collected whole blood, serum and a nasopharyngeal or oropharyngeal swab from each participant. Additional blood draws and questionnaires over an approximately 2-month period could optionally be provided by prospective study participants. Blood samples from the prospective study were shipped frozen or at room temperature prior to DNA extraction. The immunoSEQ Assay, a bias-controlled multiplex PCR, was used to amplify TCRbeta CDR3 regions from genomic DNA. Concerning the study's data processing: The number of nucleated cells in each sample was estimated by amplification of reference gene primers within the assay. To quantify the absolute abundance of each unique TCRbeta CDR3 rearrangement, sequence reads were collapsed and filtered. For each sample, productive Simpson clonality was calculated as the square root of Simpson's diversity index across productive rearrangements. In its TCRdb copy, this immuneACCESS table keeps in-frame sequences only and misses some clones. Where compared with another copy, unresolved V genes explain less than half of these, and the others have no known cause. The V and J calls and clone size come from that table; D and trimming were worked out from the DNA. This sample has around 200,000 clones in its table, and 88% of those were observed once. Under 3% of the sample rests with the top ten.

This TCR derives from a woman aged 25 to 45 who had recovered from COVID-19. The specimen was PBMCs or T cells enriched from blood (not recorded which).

The CDR3 loop reads CASSTSTDTQYF. The DNA sequence is TGTGCCAGTAGTACTAGCACAGATACGCAGTATTTT. The rearranged chain carries TRBV19 and TRBJ2-3, with the identity of the D gene unclear. From its cysteine to its phenylalanine, the CDR3 spans 12 amino acids. Kept here is only the CDR3 DNA, which spans 36 bases and is read in frame from base 1. As encoded in the germline V gene (reference sequence), CDR1 is LNHDA while CDR2 is SQIVND. Deletion took 4 bases off V and 0 bases off J, with a span of 2 bases between the germline ends.